This T cell receptor (beta chain) was retrieved from a study of cytomegalovirus exposure and HLA in healthy donors. Details on this clone: No antigen is known for it. Sequence at one end of the junction differs from germline and may be a read error.

The CDR3 is 11 amino acids. Germline V gene lookup returns CDR1 SEHNR and CDR2 FQNEAQ (reference sequence). Researchers ran the PCR with 60 Vbeta and 13 Jbeta primers. Only in-frame clones appear in the TCRdb table, and some are missing; sequencing was by immunoSEQ multiplex PCR. The table lists 150,000 or so clones, about three quarters of them singletons. Notes on the study in general: Looking again later, the authors saw that most CMV-associated TCR beta chains seemed HLA-restricted. Indistinguishable V segments, including TRBV6-2 and TRBV6-3, were excluded.

The chain couples TRBV7-9 to TRBJ2-1; D remains unclear. The clonotype originates from a young man in good health and CMV-seropositive. Sequencing was performed on PBMCs. The CDR3 here is CASSLNKEQFF. The CDR3 DNA is TGTGCCAGCAGCTTGAACAAGGAGCAGTTCTTC.